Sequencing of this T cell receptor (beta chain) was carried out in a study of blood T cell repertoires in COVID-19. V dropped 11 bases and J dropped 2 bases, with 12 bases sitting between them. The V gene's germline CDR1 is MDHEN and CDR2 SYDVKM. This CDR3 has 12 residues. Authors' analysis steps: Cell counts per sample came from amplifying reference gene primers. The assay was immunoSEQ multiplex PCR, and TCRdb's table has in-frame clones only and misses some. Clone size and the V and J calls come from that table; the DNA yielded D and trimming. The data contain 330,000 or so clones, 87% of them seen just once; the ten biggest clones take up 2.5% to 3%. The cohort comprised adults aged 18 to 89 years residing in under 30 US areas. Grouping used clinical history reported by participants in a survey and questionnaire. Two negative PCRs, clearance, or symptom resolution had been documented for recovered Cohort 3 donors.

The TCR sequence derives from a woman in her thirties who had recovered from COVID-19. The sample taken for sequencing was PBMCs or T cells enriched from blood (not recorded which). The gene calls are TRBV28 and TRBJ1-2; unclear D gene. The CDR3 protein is CAVQGVNYGYTF. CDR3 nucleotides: TGTGCCGTCCAAGGAGTGAACTATGGCTACACCTTC.